The 21 T cell receptor beta chains reported below all come from one sample, sequenced in a study of cytomegalovirus exposure and HLA in healthy donors. PCR used 60 Vbeta primers and 13 Jbeta primers. Only in-frame clones appear in the TCRdb table, and some are missing; sequencing was by immunoSEQ multiplex PCR. The repertoire includes 150,000 to 250,000 clones, roughly 79% of them detected once, and roughly 2% sits in the top ten. Sequencing was carried out using PBMCs. The source is a young man in good health and CMV-seronegative.

V gene TRBV7-3 combines with J gene TRBJ2-3; no clear D. CDR1 is SGHTA and CDR2 is FQGTGA in the germline V gene. The CDR3 loop spans 12 amino acids. V was clipped by 3 bases and J by 1 base, with 2 bases between them. CDR3 coding DNA: TGTGCCAGCAGCTTCGGCACAGATACGCAGTATTTT. Protein product: CASSFGTDTQYF.

The chain uses TRBV5-1 and TRBJ1-2; unclear D gene. Germline V gene data show CDR1 as SGHRS and CDR2 as YFSETQ. The ends were cut back, 0 bases at V and 3 bases at J, with 9 bases in the middle. The CDR3 sequence is 14 residues long. CDR3 sequence reads: CASSLGAGDYGYTF. DNA of the CDR3: TGCGCCAGCAGCTTGGGAGCCGGGGACTATGGCTACACCTTC.

The chain recombines TRBV4-2 with TRBJ2-1; TRBD1 might be the D (5 bases). The CDR3 contains 12 residues. V was trimmed by 3 bases and J by 9 bases, leaving 9 bases between them. Germline-derived CDR1 and CDR2 are LGHNA and YNFKEQ. The CDR3 region has the DNA TGTGCCAGCAGCCACCCCCAGGGTGAGCAGTTCTTC. Translated: CASSHPQGEQFF.

The table lists this clone with a count of one. The V and J genes are TRBV4-1 and TRBJ2-7, with D possibly matching TRBD1 (6 bases). V shed 0 bases and J shed 5 bases, with 14 bases lying between them. There are 15 residues in the CDR3. CDR1 and CDR2 from the germline V gene are MGHRA and YSYEKL. The CDR3 DNA reads as TGCGCCAGCAGCCAAGATGGGACACCGATCCACGAGCAGTACTTC. It yields the protein CASSQDGTPIHEQYF.

The rearrangement uses TRBV5-1 and TRBJ2-7; perhaps TRBD2 as D (6 bases). The CDR3 has 14 residues. CDR1 is SGHRS, CDR2 YFSETQ, per germline. The ends were cut back, 0 bases at V and 3 bases at J, with 10 bases in the middle. The CDR3 protein is CASSLEGLYYEQYF. For the CDR3, the DNA is TGCGCCAGCAGCTTGGAGGGACTCTACTACGAGCAGTACTTC.

The V and J genes are TRBV5-1 and TRBJ1-1; D unresolved. Deletions cut 0 bases from V and 4 bases from J, with 16 bases between. Germline V CDR1 and CDR2: SGHRS, YFSETQ. There are 16 residues in the CDR3. CDR3 sequence (DNA): TGCGCCAGCAGCTTGGGTCGTACGGAGGCTTCCACTGAAGCTTTCTTT. Its protein product is CASSLGRTEASTEAFF.

This clone was detected once. The rearrangement joins TRBV19 to TRBJ2-3, with 8 positions matching TRBD2. The CDR3 is made up of 16 amino acids. V dropped 6 bases and J dropped 5; count of bases not matched to a gene: 13. The germline CDR1 and CDR2 sequences are LNHDA and SQIVND (reference sequence). CDR3 in amino acids: CASSPGAGGLGDTQYF. Written as DNA, the CDR3 is TGTGCCAGTAGCCCGGGGGCGGGAGGTCTGGGAGATACGCAGTATTTT.

The rearrangement links TRBV5-1 to TRBJ1-5; D is perhaps TRBD1 (6 bases). V was clipped by 0 bases and J by 6 bases, with 13 bases between them. This CDR3 spans 15 amino acids. Germline loops: CDR1 SGHRS, CDR2 YFSETQ. DNA of the CDR3: TGCGCCAGCAGCTTGGGGACAGATTTCTTTCAGCCCCAGCATTTT. The encoded protein is CASSLGTDFFQPQHF.

V gene TRBV6-1 combines with J gene TRBJ2-2; TRBD2 matches at 8 bases. The CDR3 has 15 amino acids. Germline V gene data show CDR1 as MNHNS and CDR2 as SASEGT. Trimming took 3 bases from V and 0 from J; bases not matched to a gene: 0. The CDR3 loop reads CASSEGLANTGELFF. The CDR3 DNA is TGTGCCAGCAGTGAGGGACTAGCGAACACCGGGGAGCTGTTTTTT.

The gene calls are TRBV29-1 and TRBJ2-7, with D maybe TRBD2 (6 bases). Germline CDR1 and CDR2: SQVTM and ANQGSEA. CDR3 length equals 14 residues. Trimming pared 4 bases from V and 0 bases from J, leaving 13 bases between. CDR3: CSVAGATDSYEQYF. DNA for the CDR3: TGCAGCGTTGCGGGAGCGACGGACTCCTACGAGCAGTACTTC.

This chain joins TRBV5-1 and TRBJ2-3; D is perhaps TRBD1 (5 bases). The CDR3 has 14 amino acids. V was pared by 0 bases and J by 5 bases, with 10 bases between. The V gene's germline CDR1 is SGHRS and CDR2 YFSETQ. In DNA form, the CDR3 reads TGCGCCAGCAGCTTGGGACAGAACCTAGATACGCAGTATTTT. It is translated as CASSLGQNLDTQYF.

The V gene is TRBV10-3, the J gene TRBJ1-1; tentative D call: TRBD1 (5 bases). The CDR3 contains 16 residues. V gave up 6 bases and J gave up 2 bases, with 19 bases separating them. The germline CDR1 and CDR2 sequences are ENHRY and SYGVKD. The CDR3 sequence is CAIRAPGGALNTEAFF. CDR3 DNA: TGTGCCATCAGGGCCCCCGGAGGGGCGTTAAACACTGAAGCTTTCTTT.

The chain carries TRBV4-1 and TRBJ1-5; 9 bases agree with TRBD1. Trimming took 2 bases from V and 7 from J; bases not matched to a gene: 6. There are 15 residues in the CDR3. Germline lookup yields CDR1 MGHRA and CDR2 YSYEKL. CDR3 loop: CASSQQGQGNQPQHF. The CDR3 DNA reads TGCGCCAGCAGCCAACAAGGACAGGGGAACCAGCCCCAGCATTTT.

The chain recombines TRBV30 with TRBJ1-3, with D unresolved. Germline V gives CDR1 GTSNPN, CDR2 SVGIG (reference sequence). The CDR3 covers 13 residues. Trimming removed 3 bases at V and 3 bases at J, with 9 bases between. This chain's CDR3 is CAWSGSNGNTIYF. The CDR3 nucleotides are TGTGCCTGGAGCGGGTCAAATGGAAACACCATATATTTT. Full variable domain (rest looked up from reference TRBV30 and TRBJ1-3): SQTIHQWPATLVQPVGSPLSLECTVEGTSNPNLYWYRQAAGRGLQLLFYSVGIGQISSEVPQNLSASRPQDRQFILSSKKLLLSDSGFYLCAWSGSNGNTIYFGEGSWLTVV.

This rearrangement joins TRBV7-9 to TRBJ2-1; D uncertain. V dropped 5 bases and J dropped 0 bases, with 17 bases sitting between them. The CDR3 is 17 amino acids. Germline loops: CDR1 SEHNR, CDR2 FQNEAQ (reference sequence). The CDR3 spells CASSTRLDFSSYNEQFF. The DNA for the CDR3 is TGTGCCAGCAGCACCAGATTAGACTTTAGCTCCTACAATGAGCAGTTCTTC.

The chain links TRBV11-2 to TRBJ2-3, with D unclear. The CDR3 contains 12 residues. Between the trimmed V and J ends, which lost 5 bases and 2 bases, there was a span of 5 bases. Germline V gives CDR1 SGHAT, CDR2 FQNNGV. For the CDR3, the DNA is TGTGCCAGCAGCCCTCCCACAGATACGCAGTATTTT. Translated: CASSPPTDTQYF.

This chain joins TRBV5-6 and TRBJ2-1; unclear D gene. Germline V lookup: CDR1 SGHDT, CDR2 YYEEEE. The CDR3 spans 15 residues. Trimming shortened V by 0 bases and J by 6 bases, and 13 bases separated the two germline ends. The CDR3 region has the DNA TGTGCCAGCAGCTTGGGTTTTAGTACTGGCAATGAGCAGTTCTTC. It encodes CASSLGFSTGNEQFF.

The CDR3 DNA is TGCGCCAGCAGCCAACCAGCAGATACGCAGTATTTT. This sequence encodes CASSQPADTQYF. The chain links TRBV4-1 to TRBJ2-3; D is undetermined. Germline CDR1 MGHRA, CDR2 YSYEKL. The CDR3 covers 12 residues. V was cut by 2 bases and J by 4 bases, with 4 bases left in between.

The rearrangement links TRBV28 to TRBJ1-2; D is perhaps TRBD1 (5 bases). Trimming took 7 bases from V and 8 from J, leaving 14 bases between them. The V gene's germline CDR1 is MDHEN and CDR2 SYDVKM. This CDR3 has 12 amino acids. CDR3: CASKVGGGGYTF. The CDR3, as DNA: TGTGCCAGCAAGGTGGGGGGTGGCGGCTACACCTTC.

The chain has TRBV21-1 and TRBJ1-5; the table's D call, TRBD1, has no DNA check behind it. TRBV21-1 is tagged as a pseudogene. CDR3 length: 15 amino acids. The chain's CDR3 is CASSKVRAGNQPQHF. CDR3 bases: TGTGCCAGCAGCAAAGTCAGGGCAGGCAATCAGCCCCAGCATTTT.

As DNA, the CDR3 is TGTGCCAGCAGCTTTCCGACTAGCGGGTCCGATGAGCAGTTCTTC. It is translated as CASSFPTSGSDEQFF. The chain has TRBV5-5 and TRBJ2-1, with 10 bases identical to TRBD2. CDR3 length: 15 amino acids. The germline CDR1 and CDR2 sequences are SGHKS and YYEKEE (reference sequence). J was trimmed by 8 bases and V by 2 bases; bases with no gene match: 7.